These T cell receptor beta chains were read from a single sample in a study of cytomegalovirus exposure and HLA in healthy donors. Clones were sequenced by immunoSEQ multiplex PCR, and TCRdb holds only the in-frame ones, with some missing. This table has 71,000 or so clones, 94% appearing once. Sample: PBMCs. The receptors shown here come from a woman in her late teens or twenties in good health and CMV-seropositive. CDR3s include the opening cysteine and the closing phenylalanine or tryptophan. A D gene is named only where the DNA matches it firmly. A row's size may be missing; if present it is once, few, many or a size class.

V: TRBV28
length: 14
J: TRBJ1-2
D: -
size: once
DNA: TGTGCCAGCAGTTTGGTCCGGAGATACTATGGCTACACCTTC
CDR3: CASSLVRRYYGYTF

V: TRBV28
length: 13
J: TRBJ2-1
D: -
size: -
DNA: TGTGCCAGCAGTTCCCGGACTCTTTTGGAGCAGTTCTTC
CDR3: CASSSRTLLEQFF

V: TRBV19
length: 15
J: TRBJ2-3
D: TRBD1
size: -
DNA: TGTGCCAGTAGTTCGCGGACAGGGCCGGGAGATACGCAGTATTTT
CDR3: CASSSRTGPGDTQYF

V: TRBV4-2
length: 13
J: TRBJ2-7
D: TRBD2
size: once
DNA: TGTGCCAGCAGCCGGGGACTAGCGTTAGAGCAGTACTTC
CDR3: CASSRGLALEQYF

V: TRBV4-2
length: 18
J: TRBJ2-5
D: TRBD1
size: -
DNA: TGTGCCAGCAGCCAAGCCCGGGGCGGGGACAGGGGCTGGGAGACCCAGTACTTC
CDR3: CASSQARGGDRGWETQYF

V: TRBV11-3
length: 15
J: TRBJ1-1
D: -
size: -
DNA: TGTGCCAGCAGCCCCCCGCAGGGGAAGGGGACTGAAGCTTTCTTT
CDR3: CASSPPQGKGTEAFF

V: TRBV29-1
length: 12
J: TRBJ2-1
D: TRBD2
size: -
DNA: TGCAGCGTGCAAGCGGGAGAGAATGAGCAGTTCTTC
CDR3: CSVQAGENEQFF

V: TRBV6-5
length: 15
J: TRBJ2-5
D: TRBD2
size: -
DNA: TGTGCCAGCAGTCGGACTAGCGGCAACCAGGAGACCCAGTACTTC
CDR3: CASSRTSGNQETQYF

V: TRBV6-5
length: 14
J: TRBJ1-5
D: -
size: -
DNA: TGTGCCAGCAGAGCGAACGACGGGGGTCAGCCCCAGCATTTT
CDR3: CASRANDGGQPQHF

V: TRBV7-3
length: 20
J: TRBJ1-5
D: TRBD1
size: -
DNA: TGTGCCAGCAGCTTAAGAAAGGCAAGGCAAACAGGGGAAGACAATCAGCCCCAGCATTTT
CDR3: CASSLRKARQTGEDNQPQHF

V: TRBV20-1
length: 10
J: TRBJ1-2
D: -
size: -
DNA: TGCAGTGCTAGAACGACAGGCTACACCTTC
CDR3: CSARTTGYTF

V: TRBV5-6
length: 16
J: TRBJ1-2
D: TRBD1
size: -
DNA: TGTGCCAGCAGCTTGGACCGGACAGGGTCCTACTATGGCTACACCTTC
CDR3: CASSLDRTGSYYGYTF

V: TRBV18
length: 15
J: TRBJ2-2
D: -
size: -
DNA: TGTGCCAGCCGAATCGAGTTAGAGAACACCGGGGAGCTGTTTTTT
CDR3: CASRIELENTGELFF

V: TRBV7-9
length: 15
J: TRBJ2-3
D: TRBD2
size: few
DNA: TGTGCCAGCAGCTCCCTAGCGGTTGCCACAGATACGCAGTATTTT
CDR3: CASSSLAVATDTQYF

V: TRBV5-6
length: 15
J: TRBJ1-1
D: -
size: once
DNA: TGTGCCAGCAGCTCATTACAGAGAATGAACACTGAAGCTTTCTTT
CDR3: CASSSLQRMNTEAFF

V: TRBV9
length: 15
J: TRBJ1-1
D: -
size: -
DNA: TGTGCCAGCAGCGGCAGATTGTCCCGGGGCACTGAAGCTTTCTTT
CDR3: CASSGRLSRGTEAFF

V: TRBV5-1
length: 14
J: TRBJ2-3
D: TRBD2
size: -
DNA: TGCGCCAGCAGCTGGACTAGCTCGGCAGATACGCAGTATTTT
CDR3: CASSWTSSADTQYF

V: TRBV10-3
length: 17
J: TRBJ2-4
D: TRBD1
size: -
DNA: TGTGCCATCAGTGGTGGACAGGGAAGCGGCTGGGGGAACATTCAGTACTTC
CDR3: CAISGGQGSGWGNIQYF

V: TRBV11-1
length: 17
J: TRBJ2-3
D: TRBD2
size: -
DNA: TGTGCCAGCAGCTTAGCGTCGGGACTAGTATACACAGATACGCAGTATTTT
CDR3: CASSLASGLVYTDTQYF

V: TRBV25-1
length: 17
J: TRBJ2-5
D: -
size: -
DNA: TGTGCCAGCAGTGAATTGGGGAGGGGGGGTTTCCAAGAGACCCAGTACTTC
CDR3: CASSELGRGGFQETQYF

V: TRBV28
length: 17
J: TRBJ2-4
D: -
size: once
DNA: TGTGCCAGCAGCGCCGGTACCAGATCGGGAGACAAAAACATTCAGTACTTC
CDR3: CASSAGTRSGDKNIQYF

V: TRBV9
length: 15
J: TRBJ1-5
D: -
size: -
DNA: TGTGCCAGCAGCCCAAGGGAGGGTAGCAATCAGCCCCAGCATTTT
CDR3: CASSPREGSNQPQHF

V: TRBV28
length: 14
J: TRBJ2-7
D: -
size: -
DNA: TGTGCCAGCAGCGGAGGGACTGCCAGCTACGAGCAGTACTTC
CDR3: CASSGGTASYEQYF

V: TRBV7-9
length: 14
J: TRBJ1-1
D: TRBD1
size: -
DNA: TGTGCCAGCAGCCCGACAGGGGGCGCACGGTCGGCTTTCTTT
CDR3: CASSPTGGARSAFF

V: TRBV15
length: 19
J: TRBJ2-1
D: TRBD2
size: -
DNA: TGTGCCACCAGCAGTCCATTGGGGTTTAGCGGGGGGGCCTACAATGAGCAGTTCTTC
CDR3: CATSSPLGFSGGAYNEQFF

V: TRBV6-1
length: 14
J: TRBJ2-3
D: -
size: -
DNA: TGTGCCAGCAGTGAGGAGAGGGGCACAGATACGCAGTATTTT
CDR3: CASSEERGTDTQYF

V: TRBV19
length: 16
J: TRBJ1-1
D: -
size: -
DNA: TGTGCCAGTAGTATAGATCAGGGACTCTTCAACACTGAAGCTTTCTTT
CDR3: CASSIDQGLFNTEAFF

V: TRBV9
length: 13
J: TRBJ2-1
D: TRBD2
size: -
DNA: TGTGCCAGCAGCCCGGGGGGGCCCAATGAGCAGTTCTTC
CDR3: CASSPGGPNEQFF

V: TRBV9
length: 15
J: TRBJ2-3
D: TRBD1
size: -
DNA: TGTGCCAGCAGCGTTAGACAGGGGAGCACAGATACGCAGTATTTT
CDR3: CASSVRQGSTDTQYF

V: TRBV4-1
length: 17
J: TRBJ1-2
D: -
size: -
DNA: TGCGCCAGCAGCCAACTATGGACAGCCGACGGGGACTATGGCTACACCTTC
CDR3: CASSQLWTADGDYGYTF

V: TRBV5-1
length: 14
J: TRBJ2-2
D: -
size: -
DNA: TGCGCCAGCAGCTTACAGGGACACACCGGGGAGCTGTTTTTT
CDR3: CASSLQGHTGELFF

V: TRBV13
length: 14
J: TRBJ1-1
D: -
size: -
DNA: TGTGCCAGCAGCCCCACAGGGAGCGACACTGAAGCTTTCTTT
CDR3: CASSPTGSDTEAFF

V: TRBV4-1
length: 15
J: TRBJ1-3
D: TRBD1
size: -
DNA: TGCGCCAGCAGCCAAGCCGGGACAGAGAGAAACACCATATATTTT
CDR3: CASSQAGTERNTIYF

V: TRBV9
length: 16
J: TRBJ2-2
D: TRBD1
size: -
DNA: TGTGCCAGCAGCCCTGGAGGGGGGACAGGGGACGGGGAGCTGTTTTTT
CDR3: CASSPGGGTGDGELFF

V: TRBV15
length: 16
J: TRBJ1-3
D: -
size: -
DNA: TGTGCCACCAGCAGATCAATGGTGAGCTCTGGAAACACCATATATTTT
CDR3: CATSRSMVSSGNTIYF

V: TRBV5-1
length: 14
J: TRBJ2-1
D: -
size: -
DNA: TGCGCCAGCAGCGGCAACCGGGACATCAATGAGCAGTTCTTC
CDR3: CASSGNRDINEQFF

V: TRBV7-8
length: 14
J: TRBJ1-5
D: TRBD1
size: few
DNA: TGTGCCAGCAGCTTATCAGGGGGGCGCCAGCCCCAGCATTTT
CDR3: CASSLSGGRQPQHF

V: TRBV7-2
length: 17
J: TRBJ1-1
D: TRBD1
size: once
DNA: TGTGCCAGCAGCTTAAGTATGGGACAGGGGATGAACACTGAAGCTTTCTTT
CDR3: CASSLSMGQGMNTEAFF

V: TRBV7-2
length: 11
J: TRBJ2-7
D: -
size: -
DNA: TGTGCCAGCAGTGTCTCCAGCGAGCAGTACTTC
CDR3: CASSVSSEQYF

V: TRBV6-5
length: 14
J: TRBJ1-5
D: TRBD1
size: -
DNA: TGTGCCAGCAGTTTAGGACAGGGGTGGCAGCCCCAGCATTTT
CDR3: CASSLGQGWQPQHF

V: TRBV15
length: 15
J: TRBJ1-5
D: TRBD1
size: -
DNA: TGTGCCACCACCCGGGGACAGGGAATTAATCAGCCCCAGCATTTT
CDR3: CATTRGQGINQPQHF

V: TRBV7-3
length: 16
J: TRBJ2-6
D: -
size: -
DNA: TGTGCCAGCAGCGAGGGGGGGAACTCTGGGGCCAACGTCCTGACTTTC
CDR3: CASSEGGNSGANVLTF

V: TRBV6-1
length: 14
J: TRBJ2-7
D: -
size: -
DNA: TGTGCCAGCAGTGAACAGGCTAGCGCTGTCGAGCAGTACTTC
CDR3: CASSEQASAVEQYF

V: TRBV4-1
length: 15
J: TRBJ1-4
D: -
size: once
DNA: TGCGCCAGCAGCCTCATTCGTACAGCCAGAGAAAAACTGTTTTTT
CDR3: CASSLIRTAREKLFF

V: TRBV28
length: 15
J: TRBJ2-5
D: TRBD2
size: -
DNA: TGTGCCAGCAGGACTAGCGGGATCAGGGGTGGGACCCAGTACTTC
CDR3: CASRTSGIRGGTQYF

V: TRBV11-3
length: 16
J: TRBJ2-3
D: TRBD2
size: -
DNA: TGTGCCAGCAGCCTTCTTAGCGGGCTGTCTACAGATACGCAGTATTTT
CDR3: CASSLLSGLSTDTQYF

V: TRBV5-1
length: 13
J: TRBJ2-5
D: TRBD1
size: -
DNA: TGCGCCAGCACGAGGACAGGGCAAGAGACCCAGTACTTC
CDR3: CASTRTGQETQYF

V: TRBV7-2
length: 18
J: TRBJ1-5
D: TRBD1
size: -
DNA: TGTGCCAGCAGCAGCGGACAGGGAGGAGGGTATAGCAATCAGCCCCAGCATTTT
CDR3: CASSSGQGGGYSNQPQHF

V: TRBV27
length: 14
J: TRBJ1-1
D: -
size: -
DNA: TGTGCCAGCAGTTCGATAGACAGGAACACTGAAGCTTTCTTT
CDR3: CASSSIDRNTEAFF

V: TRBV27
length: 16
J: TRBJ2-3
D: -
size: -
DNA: TGTGCCAGCAGTCCAGGGACAAATTTTGGCACAGATACGCAGTATTTT
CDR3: CASSPGTNFGTDTQYF

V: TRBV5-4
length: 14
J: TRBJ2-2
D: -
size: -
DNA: TGTGCCAGCAGCTTTGCAGGTGACACCGGGGAGCTGTTTTTT
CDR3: CASSFAGDTGELFF

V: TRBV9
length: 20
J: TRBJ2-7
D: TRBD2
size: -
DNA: TGTGCCAGCAGCGTCGAGCAGGGCGGGAGCTCCGGTTATCATCGCTACGAGCAGTACTTC
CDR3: CASSVEQGGSSGYHRYEQYF

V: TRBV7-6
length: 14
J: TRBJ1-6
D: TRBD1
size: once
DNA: TGTGCCAGCAGCATGACAGGGTCTGGGTCACCCCTCCACTTT
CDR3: CASSMTGSGSPLHF

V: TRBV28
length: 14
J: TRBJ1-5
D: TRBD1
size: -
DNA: TGTGCCAGCAGTCAAGGACAGGGTCGTGGGGCCCAGCATTTT
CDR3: CASSQGQGRGAQHF

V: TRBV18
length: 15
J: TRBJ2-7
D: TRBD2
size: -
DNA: TGTGCCAGCTCACCGGGACTAGCGGGAGCCTACGAGCAGTACTTC
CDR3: CASSPGLAGAYEQYF

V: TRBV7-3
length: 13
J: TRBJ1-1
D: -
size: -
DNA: TGTGCCAGCAGCTTAGGGGGCGGCACTGAAGCTTTCTTT
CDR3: CASSLGGGTEAFF

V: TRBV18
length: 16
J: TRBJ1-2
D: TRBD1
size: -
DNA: TGTGCCAGCTCACCCCCGGGACAGGGGTTCAACTATGGCTACACCTTC
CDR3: CASSPPGQGFNYGYTF